A single sample gave rise to the 29 T cell receptor beta chains below, sequenced in a study of molecular identifiers for immune sequencing clone quantification. TCRdb redid the calling of the PCR reads with MiXCR, one entry per CDR3 protein. The table shows hundreds of thousands of distinct CDR3 sequences, with about a fifth occurring only once. The sequenced sample was naive CD8+ T cells from blood, with Jurkat cell RNA spiked in. Subset here: FACS-sorted CD8+CD4-CCR7+CD45RA+ naive T cells. The receptor set was obtained from a human donor in good health. Some libraries in this study had Jurkat cell RNA spiked in.

This clonotype was seen a few times. The CDR3 DNA follows: TGCAGTGCTAGAGATAGGAGGCGGACCCTCTACGAGCAGTACTTC. Its protein product is CSARDRRRTLYEQYF. V and J are TRBV20-1 and TRBJ2-7; a weak D match, TRBD2 (5 bases). Germline V lookup: CDR1 DFQATT, CDR2 SNEGSKA (reference sequence). The V and J ends lost 0 bases and 3 bases respectively, with 15 bases between them. The CDR3 contains 15 residues.

Ten or more counts support this clonotype. The V call is TRBV6-5, the J call TRBJ2-3; tentatively, D is TRBD1 (6 bases). The germline V gene encodes CDR1 MNHEY and CDR2 SVGAGI. There are 15 residues in the CDR3. Trimming took off 6 bases at V and 0 bases at J, with 13 bases between the two ends. The CDR3 DNA reads as TGTGCCAGCAGAGATACAGGGACAAGCACAGATACGCAGTATTTT. Amino acid sequence: CASRDTGTSTDTQYF.

This clonotype appeared many times. The chain uses TRBV6-5 and TRBJ1-2; TRBD1 is a possible D gene (5 bases). The V end was cut by 0 bases, the J end by 8 bases, with 13 bases between. There are 14 residues in the CDR3. The germline V gene encodes CDR1 MNHEY and CDR2 SVGAGI. The CDR3 coding sequence is TGTGCCAGCAGTTACTCGCAAGGGGCTGTAGGCTACACCTTC. Translating gives CASSYSQGAVGYTF.

This clonotype has at least ten counts. The chain couples TRBV4-3 to TRBJ1-5; D unresolved. The CDR3 extends over 15 amino acids. The germline gives CDR1 LGHNA, CDR2 YSLEER. V was pared by 0 bases and J by 3 bases, with 9 bases between. CDR3 residues: CASSQESSFNQPQHF. In DNA form, the CDR3 reads TGCGCCAGCAGCCAAGAATCATCCTTCAATCAGCCCCAGCATTTT.

There are many counts of this clonotype. The chain carries TRBV27 and TRBJ1-1, with 7 bases aligning to TRBD1. The length of the CDR3 is 15 residues. With V trimmed by 1 base and J by 5 bases, 7 bases remained unmatched. From germline, CDR1 is MNHEY and CDR2 SMNVEV (reference sequence). This CDR3 reads CASSLWGDRETEAFF. CDR3 sequence (DNA): TGTGCCAGCAGTTTATGGGGCGACAGGGAAACTGAAGCTTTCTTT.

On this clonotype itself: One base away lies a much larger clone, so this may be a sequencing read error. Without the conserved terminal phenylalanine or tryptophan, this CDR3 likely stems from a read error. V and J are TRBV20-1 and TRBJ2-7; D gene unclear. Per the germline V gene, CDR1 is DFQATT and CDR2 is SNEGSKA (reference sequence). The CDR3 extends over 12 amino acids. V dropped 3 bases and J dropped 4 bases, with 10 bases sitting between them. In nucleotides, the CDR3 is TGCAGTGCTAGGTTCGCTGGGTACGAGCAGTACATC. Protein: CSARFAGYEQYI.

The table lists this clonotype with many counts. The chain uses TRBV4-1 and TRBJ1-5; D not resolved. V was shortened by 0 bases and J by 7 bases, with 7 bases between the two germline ends. The length of the CDR3 is 13 residues. Germline V gene data show CDR1 as MGHRA and CDR2 as YSYEKL. The DNA of the CDR3 is TGCGCCAGCAGCCAAGATATGGGGCAGCCCCAGCATTTT. Translating gives CASSQDMGQPQHF.

As to this clonotype: Given a much more abundant clone one base away, this may be a read error. V gene TRBV6-4 combines with J gene TRBJ1-1; 7 bases fit TRBD1. The CDR3 runs to 12 residues. The V gene's germline CDR1 is MRHNA and CDR2 SNTAGT. Here the CDR3 DNA reads TGTGCCAGCATCCCAACAGGGGACGTAGCTCTCTTT. Translation gives CASIPTGDVALF.

This clonotype was observed at least ten times. This chain connects TRBV14 to TRBJ1-5, with D unresolved. Germline V lookup: CDR1 SGHDN, CDR2 FVKESK. V lost 4 bases and J 7 bases, leaving 11 bases between the germline ends. The CDR3 extends over 13 amino acids. The CDR3 sequence: CASSPFPGQPQHF. The CDR3 bases are TGTGCCAGCAGCCCTTTCCCTGGGCAGCCCCAGCATTTT.

In its sample, this clonotype was seen many times. This chain links TRBV19 with TRBJ2-7; no clear D gene. V lost 1 base and J 2 bases, leaving 9 bases between the germline ends. The CDR3 spans 14 residues. CDR1 and CDR2 (germline): LNHDA, SQIVND (reference sequence). CDR3: CASSIVPSAYEQYF. The CDR3 DNA sequence: TGTGCCAGTAGTATAGTGCCCAGCGCCTACGAGCAGTACTTC.

This clonotype was recorded many times. This rearrangement joins TRBV20-1 to TRBJ2-4; 8 nucleotides agree with TRBD2. Losses at the gene ends were 6 bases for V and 0 bases for J; bases not matched to a gene: 7. The germline gives CDR1 DFQATT, CDR2 SNEGSKA (reference sequence). CDR3 length: 15 residues. The CDR3 DNA is TGCAGTGCCGTTAGACTAGCGCTAGCCAAAAACATTCAGTACTTC. The encoded protein is CSAVRLALAKNIQYF.

In its sample, this clonotype was seen once. Without the conserved terminal phenylalanine or tryptophan, this CDR3 likely stems from a read error. The chain employs TRBV19 and TRBJ1-2, with D possibly TRBD1 on 5 matching bases. This CDR3 contains 17 residues. V was cut by 8 bases and J by 0 bases, with 22 bases left in between. From germline, CDR1 is LNHDA and CDR2 SQIVND (reference sequence). CDR3 nucleotide sequence: TGTGCCAGTCGCCCCCAGGGAATCGACCGGCCTAACTATGGCTACACCCTC. It encodes CASRPQGIDRPNYGYTL.

Comments on this clonotype: A read error may be the cause here, since a much bigger clone is one base away. The chain carries TRBV5-8 and TRBJ2-3; TRBD1 matches 8 bases. Matching the DNA end better, TRBJ1-5 makes the J call doubtful. Germline lookup yields CDR1 SGHTS and CDR2 YDEGEE. The CDR3 consists of 14 residues. The CDR3 DNA follows: TGTGCCAGCAGCTGGGACAGGATGAAAGATACGCAGCATTTT. It encodes CASSWDRMKDTQHF.

This clonotype has more than one count but fewer than ten. The rearrangement links TRBV27 to TRBJ2-7; TRBD1 is a possible D gene (6 bases). Germline V gene sequence: CDR1 MNHEY, CDR2 SMNVEV (reference sequence). The CDR3 consists of 14 residues. V was pared by 6 bases and J by 2 bases, with 14 bases between. DNA of the CDR3: TGTGCCAGCAGACAAACAGGGAACCCCTACGAGCAGTACTTC. It encodes CASRQTGNPYEQYF.

On this clonotype: A read error is possible here, since a much larger clone lies one base away. CDR3 amino acids: CANSLGPMGNQPQHF. CDR3 coding DNA: TGTGCCAACAGTTTAGGACCCATGGGCAATCAGCCCCAGCATTTT. The chain uses TRBV12-3 or TRBV12-4 and TRBJ1-5, with unresolved D. CDR3 length: 15 amino acids.

This clonotype was seen more than once but under ten times. A clone one base away is much larger, so this may be a read error. The gene calls are TRBV12-3 or TRBV12-4 and TRBJ1-3, with 7 bases identical to TRBD1. The CDR3 covers 14 residues. Here the CDR3 DNA reads TGTGCCAGCAGTCCAGGGACAGCCGGAAGCACCATATATTTT. It specifies CASSPGTAGSTIYF.

The chain combines TRBV27 with TRBJ2-7; D gene ambiguous. Germline CDR1 MNHEY, CDR2 SMNVEV (reference sequence). Trimming took 5 bases from V and 0 from J, leaving 17 bases between them. The CDR3 has 16 residues. This CDR3 is CASSLKGSWPSYEQYF. The DNA of the CDR3 is TGTGCCAGCAGTCTTAAGGGTTCTTGGCCCTCCTACGAGCAGTACTTC.

The chain recombines TRBV10-3 with TRBJ2-7; D ambiguous. CDR3 length equals 15 residues. V lost 0 bases, J lost 0 bases, and 9 bases lay in between. Germline CDR1 is ENHRY and CDR2 is SYGVKD. The CDR3 is CAISESIGSSYEQYF. CDR3 nucleotide sequence: TGTGCCATCAGTGAGTCGATCGGATCCTCCTACGAGCAGTACTTC.

This clonotype has more than one count but fewer than ten. The chain couples TRBV12-3 or TRBV12-4 to TRBJ2-1, with D tentatively TRBD1 or TRBD2 (5 bases each). Trimming left V 5 bases short and J 15 bases short, with 14 bases between. This CDR3 is 11 amino acids long. The CDR3 DNA reads TGTGCCAGCAGTCTGGGGGTATGGGTGTTCTTC. Amino acid sequence: CASSLGVWVFF.

The chain uses TRBV2 and TRBJ2-7; no firm D call. Germline V lookup: CDR1 SNHLY, CDR2 FYNNEI. This CDR3 is built from 16 residues. Trimming took off 1 base at V and 0 bases at J, with 13 bases between the two ends. CDR3 sequence reads: CASSEGVRRSSYEQYF. Written as DNA, the CDR3 is TGTGCCAGCAGTGAAGGCGTCAGAAGGAGCTCCTACGAGCAGTACTTC.

Ten or more counts support this clonotype. In nucleotides, the CDR3 is TGTGCCACCAATTCCGGGACGACGAACACCGGGGAGCTGTTTTTT. Translating gives CATNSGTTNTGELFF. The chain employs TRBV24-1 and TRBJ2-2; the D call may be TRBD1 or TRBD2 (5 bases each). The CDR3 sequence is 15 residues long. Germline values: CDR1 KGHDR, CDR2 SFDVKD. V lost 8 bases to trimming and J lost 0 bases, with 12 bases between them.

This clonotype showed up many times. V is TRBV13 and J is TRBJ2-5, with a tentative D call TRBD2 (6 bases). The CDR3 has 15 amino acids. Looked up from germline, CDR1 is PRHDT and CDR2 is FYEKMQ (reference sequence). The V end lost 0 bases, the J end lost 0 bases, and 8 bases lay between the germline ends. The CDR3 region is CASSLGAGYQETQYF. CDR3 bases: TGTGCCAGCAGCTTAGGAGCGGGTTACCAAGAGACCCAGTACTTC. Supplemented by reference TRBV13 and TRBJ2-5, the full variable domain reads AAGVIQSPRHLIKEKRETATLKCYPIPRHDTVYWYQQGPGQDPQFLISFYEKMQSDKGSIPDRFSAQQFSDYHSELNMSSLELGDSALYFCASSLGAGYQETQYFGPGTRLLVL.

Remarks on this clonotype: An end of the junction differs from the germline gene, which may be a read error. In DNA, the CDR3 is TGTGCCAGCAGTCCGGCCGGTTACAGAGCCGACAATCGGCCCCAGCATTTT. Protein: CASSPAGYRADNRPQHF. The chain recombines TRBV28 with TRBJ1-5, with unresolved D. The length of the CDR3 is 17 residues. Germline-derived CDR1 and CDR2 are MDHEN and SYDVKM.

In regard to this clonotype: A read error may explain this, as a much larger clone is one base away. The chain recombines TRBV7-3 with TRBJ2-7; perhaps TRBD2 as D (5 bases). Germline CDR1 reads SGHTA; CDR2 reads FQGTGA. V was clipped by 7 bases and J by 4 bases, with 20 bases between them. There are 15 residues in the CDR3. CDR3 loop: CASNLFGGSYYEQYF. As DNA, the CDR3 is TGTGCCAGCAACTTGTTTGGAGGCAGCTATTACGAGCAGTACTTC.

This clonotype was found many times. The chain combines TRBV4-2 with TRBJ2-7; TRBD2 matches at 9 bases. CDR3 size: 13 residues. The germline gives CDR1 LGHNA, CDR2 YNFKEQ. The trim removed 3 bases at V and 7 bases at J, leaving 4 bases unmatched. CDR3 amino acids: CASSQVAGVEQYF. CDR3 DNA: TGTGCCAGCAGCCAGGTAGCGGGAGTGGAGCAGTACTTC.

The table lists this clonotype with a few counts. The chain has TRBV2 and TRBJ2-5; D not resolved. This CDR3 contains 15 residues. The V and J ends lost 7 bases and 3 bases respectively, with 18 bases between them. Germline loops: CDR1 SNHLY, CDR2 FYNNEI. In DNA form, the CDR3 reads TGTGCCAGCATGAACCCCGACCCCGCTAAAGAGACCCAGTACTTC. Its protein is CASMNPDPAKETQYF.

In this sample, this clonotype turned up many times. The V gene is TRBV19, the J gene TRBJ2-7; 10 bases are a match to TRBD1. From germline, CDR1 is LNHDA and CDR2 SQIVND (reference sequence). This CDR3 is 15 amino acids long. The J segment lost 2 bases and the V segment lost 8 bases, leaving 9 bases of the junction unmatched. CDR3 sequence reads: CASCFRTGGTYEQYF. CDR3 nucleotide sequence: TGTGCCAGTTGCTTCAGGACAGGGGGTACCTACGAGCAGTACTTC.

The sample holds many counts of this clonotype. V usage is TRBV5-1 and J usage is TRBJ2-5; D is perhaps TRBD2 (6 bases). The germline V gene encodes CDR1 SGHRS and CDR2 YFSETQ. The V end lost 5 bases, the J end lost 3 bases, and 11 bases lay between the germline ends. CDR3 length equals 13 residues. The CDR3 sequence: CASRFPGEETQYF. CDR3 bases: TGCGCCAGCAGGTTCCCGGGGGAAGAGACCCAGTACTTC.

A remark on this clonotype: With a much larger clone just one base away, this may be a read error. The chain uses TRBV5-3 and TRBJ1-1; D remains ambiguous. TRBV5-3 is placed among ORFs of uncertain function. This CDR3 is built from 13 residues. Here the CDR3 reads CASSLGRATEAFF. CDR3 DNA sequence: TGTGCCAGCAGCTTGGGCCGGGCCACTGAAGCTTTCTTT.